The 8 T cell receptor beta chains below all came from one sample that was sequenced in a study of shared clonotypes between healthy human individuals. The table came from immunoSEQ multiplex PCR; TCRdb's copy has only in-frame clones and leaves some out. The profile covers about 2.5 million clones, with 92% appearing a single time and roughly 0.34% taken by the ten largest. Sequencing was done on a sample of naive CD4+ T cells from PBMCs. Documented subset: CD45RA+ positively selected. The receptors derive from a man aged 18 to 29 in good health. Some clones in this sample may be carry-over from other donors' samples.

The chain is built from TRBV30 and TRBJ2-1; 7 nucleotides align to TRBD2. The J segment lost 7 bases and the V segment lost 3 bases, leaving 6 bases of the junction unmatched. Germline loops: CDR1 GTSNPN, CDR2 SVGIG (reference sequence). The CDR3 runs 13 residues. CDR3 coding DNA: TGTGCCTGGAGGCTAGCGGCTAGGAATGAGCAGTTCTTC. Its protein product is CAWRLAARNEQFF.

J is TRBJ2-5 and V is TRBV7-9; 7 bases are shared with TRBD1. V was pared by 1 base and J by 5 bases, with 10 bases of the junction left unmatched. The CDR3 has 16 residues. The germline gives CDR1 SEHNR, CDR2 FQNEAQ (reference sequence). The DNA for the CDR3 is TGTGCCAGCAGCTTAGGGGATACAGGGGTGGTGGAGACCCAGTACTTC. Translated: CASSLGDTGVVETQYF.

V is TRBV5-1 and J is TRBJ2-1, with a weak D call TRBD1 (6 bases). Trimming removed 4 bases at V and 8 bases at J, with 16 bases between. Per germline, CDR1 SGHRS and CDR2 YFSETQ. The CDR3 runs 14 residues. CDR3 nucleotide sequence: TGCGCCAGCAGCAGGCCAGGGGATTACGATGAGCAGTTCTTC. This codes for CASSRPGDYDEQFF.

As concerns this clone: Other DNA sequences in the sample encode the same CDR3. V is TRBV11-3 and J is TRBJ2-7; no clear D. Trimming cost V 1 base and J 1 base, with 5 bases left between them. Germline lookup yields CDR1 SGHNT and CDR2 YENEEA. The CDR3 loop spans 13 amino acids. The CDR3 spells CASSLGGSYEQYF. The CDR3 bases are TGTGCCAGCAGCTTAGGTGGTTCCTACGAGCAGTACTTC.

The J gene is TRBJ1-5, the V gene TRBV19, with 7 bases aligning to TRBD1. Germline V gene sequence: CDR1 LNHDA, CDR2 SQIVND (reference sequence). The CDR3 contains 13 residues. V lost 5 bases and J lost 4; bases outside the gene matches: 2. The CDR3 here is CASSSQGNQPQHF. The CDR3 DNA reads as TGTGCCAGTAGTTCACAGGGGAATCAGCCCCAGCATTTT.

V is TRBV30 and J is TRBJ2-7, with TRBD1 as a possible D gene (6 bases). V was cut by 6 bases and J by 7 bases, with 19 bases left in between. Germline CDR1 and CDR2: GTSNPN and SVGIG (reference sequence). The CDR3 sequence is 13 residues long. This CDR3 reads CACQTGSWGEQYF. The DNA for the CDR3 is TGTGCCTGCCAGACAGGCTCCTGGGGGGAGCAGTACTTC. Variable domain in full (rest from reference TRBV30 and TRBJ2-7): SQTIHQWPATLVQPVGSPLSLECTVEGTSNPNLYWYRQAAGRGLQLLFYSVGIGQISSEVPQNLSASRPQDRQFILSSKKLLLSDSGFYLCACQTGSWGEQYFGPGTRLTVT.

The chain recombines TRBV29-1 with TRBJ2-7; D possibly corresponds to TRBD2 (5 bases). Germline values: CDR1 SQVTM, CDR2 ANQGSEA. V was trimmed by 4 bases and J by 0 bases, leaving 10 bases between them. The CDR3 runs to 13 residues. The CDR3 reads CSVVGAPSYEQYF. The DNA for the CDR3 is TGCAGCGTTGTGGGAGCACCCTCCTACGAGCAGTACTTC.

V usage is TRBV27 and J usage is TRBJ1-2; possibly TRBD1 for D (5 bases). V lost 3 bases to trimming and J lost 0 bases, with 11 bases between them. There are 15 residues in the CDR3. Germline V gene sequence: CDR1 MNHEY, CDR2 SMNVEV (reference sequence). The CDR3 DNA reads as TGTGCCAGCAGTTTTGTCGGGGGGACTAACTATGGCTACACCTTC. Translating it yields CASSFVGGTNYGYTF.